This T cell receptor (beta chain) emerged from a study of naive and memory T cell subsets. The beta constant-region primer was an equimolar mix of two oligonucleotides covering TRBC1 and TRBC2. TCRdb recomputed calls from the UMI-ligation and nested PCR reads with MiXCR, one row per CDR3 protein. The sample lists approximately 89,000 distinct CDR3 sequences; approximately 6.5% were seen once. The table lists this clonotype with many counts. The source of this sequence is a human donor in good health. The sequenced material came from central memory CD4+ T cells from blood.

CDR3 region: CASSGGLAGVDTQYF. The CDR3 bases are TGTGCCAGCAGTGGCGGACTAGCGGGAGTGGATACGCAGTATTTT. The chain links TRBV3-1 to TRBJ2-3, with TRBD2 matching 13 bases. CDR1 and CDR2 (germline): LGHDT, YNNKEL (reference sequence). The CDR3 is made up of 15 amino acids. The J segment lost 6 bases and the V segment lost 6 bases, leaving 6 bases of the junction unmatched.